Listed below are T cell receptor beta chains from one sample, sequenced in a study of blood T cell repertoires in COVID-19. Repertoires were generated with immunoSEQ multiplex PCR, while TCRdb's copy carries only in-frame clones and drops some. This repertoire shows some 330,000 clones, about nine tenths found once; its top ten account for roughly 4%. The specimen was PBMCs or T cells enriched from blood (not recorded which). These receptors were collected from a man aged 30-40 years who had recovered from COVID-19. Each CDR3 is given with its conserved first and last residue. The order of the fields is D gene, V gene, clone size, J gene, CDR3 DNA, CDR3 protein. D genes are given only for firm matches. Clone size is stated in some rows and not others, as once, few, many or a class when expanded.

d_gene: TRBD1; v_gene: TRBV6-1; abundance: -; j_gene: TRBJ1-2; CDR3nt: TGTGCCAGCAGTGATATCGACAGGGGAACCGGTGGCTACACCTTC; CDR3aa: CASSDIDRGTGGYTF
d_gene: -; v_gene: TRBV11-2; abundance: -; j_gene: TRBJ1-5; CDR3nt: TGTGCCAGCAGCCTATCTACAGGGCTCTATCAGCCCCAGCATTTT; CDR3aa: CASSLSTGLYQPQHF
d_gene: TRBD1; v_gene: TRBV11-2; abundance: -; j_gene: TRBJ1-4; CDR3nt: TGTGCCAGCAGCCTTCGGGACAGGGCTGAAAAACTGTTTTTT; CDR3aa: CASSLRDRAEKLFF
d_gene: -; v_gene: TRBV18; abundance: -; j_gene: TRBJ1-1; CDR3nt: TGTGCCAGCTCACCATCGGGGTCGAAAATGAACACTGAAGCTTTCTTT; CDR3aa: CASSPSGSKMNTEAFF
d_gene: TRBD1; v_gene: TRBV27; abundance: -; j_gene: TRBJ1-4; CDR3nt: TGTGCCAGCAGTTTATCTAGGACAGGTGGCGAAAAACTGTTTTTT; CDR3aa: CASSLSRTGGEKLFF
d_gene: -; v_gene: TRBV27; abundance: -; j_gene: TRBJ1-1; CDR3nt: TGTGCCAGCGGACAGCAGAACACTGAAGCTTTCTTT; CDR3aa: CASGQQNTEAFF
d_gene: TRBD2; v_gene: TRBV5-1; abundance: -; j_gene: TRBJ2-7; CDR3nt: TGCGCCAGCAGGACCCCGGGAGGGAACTACGAGCAGTACTTC; CDR3aa: CASRTPGGNYEQYF
d_gene: -; v_gene: TRBV15; abundance: -; j_gene: TRBJ2-2; CDR3nt: TGTGCCACCAGCCTTCCCGCTCTGACAGGTGGGACCGGGGAGCTGTTTTTT; CDR3aa: CATSLPALTGGTGELFF
d_gene: -; v_gene: TRBV21-1; abundance: -; j_gene: TRBJ2-1; CDR3nt: TGTGCCAGCAGTCGAAGCCTCGTGACTAGCGGGAGGTCTCACAATGAGCAGTTCTTC; CDR3aa: CASSRSLVTSGRSHNEQFF
d_gene: TRBD2; v_gene: TRBV18; abundance: -; j_gene: TRBJ2-4; CDR3nt: TGTGCCAGCTCACCGCCGACTAGCGGGAGGGCCCTCAACATTCAGTACTTC; CDR3aa: CASSPPTSGRALNIQYF
d_gene: -; v_gene: TRBV9; abundance: -; j_gene: TRBJ1-6; CDR3nt: TGTGCCAGCAGCCCACAGCTCTATAATTCACCCCTCCACTTT; CDR3aa: CASSPQLYNSPLHF
d_gene: -; v_gene: TRBV27; abundance: -; j_gene: TRBJ1-6; CDR3nt: TGTGCCAGCAGTGAGAATAATTCACCCCTCCACTTT; CDR3aa: CASSENNSPLHF
d_gene: -; v_gene: TRBV6-1; abundance: -; j_gene: TRBJ1-5; CDR3nt: TGTGCCAGCAGTGAAAATCCGGTAGTCCTCCGTAGCAATCAGCCCCAGCATTTT; CDR3aa: CASSENPVVLRSNQPQHF
d_gene: -; v_gene: TRBV9; abundance: -; j_gene: TRBJ2-2; CDR3nt: TGTGCCAGCAGCGTAGAGGGTAGCGGTGGCACCGGGGAGCTGTTTTTT; CDR3aa: CASSVEGSGGTGELFF
d_gene: TRBD1; v_gene: TRBV5-6; abundance: few; j_gene: TRBJ1-3; CDR3nt: TGTGCCAGCAGCCCCCGGGACAGCTCTGGAAACACCATATATTTT; CDR3aa: CASSPRDSSGNTIYF
d_gene: TRBD2; v_gene: TRBV11-3; abundance: -; j_gene: TRBJ2-7; CDR3nt: TGTGCCAGCAGCCCGCGGGGGACCTACGAGCAGTACTTC; CDR3aa: CASSPRGTYEQYF
d_gene: TRBD2; v_gene: TRBV5-4; abundance: -; j_gene: TRBJ2-2; CDR3nt: TGTGCCAGCAGCCACTTAGCTAGCGGGGGAGTCGGGGAGCTGTTTTTT; CDR3aa: CASSHLASGGVGELFF
d_gene: -; v_gene: TRBV5-1; abundance: once; j_gene: TRBJ2-5; CDR3nt: TGCGCCAGCAGCTTCCAGGGAAGGAGAGAGACCCAGTACTTC; CDR3aa: CASSFQGRRETQYF
d_gene: -; v_gene: TRBV10-2; abundance: -; j_gene: TRBJ2-6; CDR3nt: TGCGCCAGCAGTGATAAGGGGGTGAGTGGGGCCAACGTCCTGACTTTC; CDR3aa: CASSDKGVSGANVLTF
d_gene: -; v_gene: TRBV6-4; abundance: once; j_gene: TRBJ1-5; CDR3nt: TGTGCCAGCAGACAGGTCCTGATCAATCAGCCCCAGCATTTT; CDR3aa: CASRQVLINQPQHF
d_gene: TRBD1; v_gene: TRBV5-1; abundance: -; j_gene: TRBJ1-2; CDR3nt: TGCGCCAGCAGCTACCGGGACAGGGATAACTATGGCTACACCTTC; CDR3aa: CASSYRDRDNYGYTF
d_gene: -; v_gene: TRBV21-1; abundance: -; j_gene: TRBJ1-6; CDR3nt: TGTGCCAGCAGCATGGGACAGGGGGCATCCCTCCACTTT; CDR3aa: CASSMGQGASLHF
d_gene: TRBD2; v_gene: TRBV12-3/TRBV12-4; abundance: once; j_gene: TRBJ2-1; CDR3nt: TGTGCCAGCAGGCCGGGGGGGCCAGGTGAGCAGTTCTTC; CDR3aa: CASRPGGPGEQFF
d_gene: -; v_gene: TRBV5-1; abundance: -; j_gene: TRBJ1-1; CDR3nt: TGCGCCAGCAGCTTGGGATATCCGGGAAGGAACACTGAAGCTTTCTTT; CDR3aa: CASSLGYPGRNTEAFF
d_gene: TRBD2; v_gene: TRBV5-6; abundance: -; j_gene: TRBJ2-2; CDR3nt: TGTGCCAGCAGCTTGATAGCGGGGGACAACACCGGGGAGCTGTTTTTT; CDR3aa: CASSLIAGDNTGELFF
d_gene: -; v_gene: TRBV21-1; abundance: few; j_gene: TRBJ1-1; CDR3nt: TGTGCGGGCTTGGGAGGAAACACTGAAGCTTTCTTT; CDR3aa: CAGLGGNTEAFF
d_gene: -; v_gene: TRBV18; abundance: -; j_gene: TRBJ1-2; CDR3nt: TGTGCCAGCTCACCACCGTGGGGGGATGGCTACACCTTC; CDR3aa: CASSPPWGDGYTF
d_gene: -; v_gene: TRBV7-6; abundance: -; j_gene: TRBJ1-2; CDR3nt: TGTGCCAGCAGCTTAAGACCGGAGATGGGTGGTGGCTACACCTTC; CDR3aa: CASSLRPEMGGGYTF
d_gene: TRBD1; v_gene: TRBV27; abundance: once; j_gene: TRBJ2-7; CDR3nt: TGTGCCAGCAGCCCCGGACAGGGGGGAGACGAGCAGTACTTC; CDR3aa: CASSPGQGGDEQYF
d_gene: -; v_gene: TRBV21-1; abundance: -; j_gene: TRBJ1-6; CDR3nt: TGTGCCAGCAGCAAAGGTGAGACAGCGCCCGGGCTGGCTAATTCACCCCTCCACTTT; CDR3aa: CASSKGETAPGLANSPLHF
d_gene: TRBD2; v_gene: TRBV7-9; abundance: -; j_gene: TRBJ2-1; CDR3nt: TGTGCCAGCAGCGCCATAGCGGGAGAGGATGAGCAGTTCTTC; CDR3aa: CASSAIAGEDEQFF
d_gene: TRBD2; v_gene: TRBV7-9; abundance: -; j_gene: TRBJ2-3; CDR3nt: TGTGCCAGCAGCTTATCGACTAGCGGGGGCCTCGCCGCGCAGTATTTT; CDR3aa: CASSLSTSGGLAAQYF
d_gene: TRBD1; v_gene: TRBV7-8; abundance: once; j_gene: TRBJ1-5; CDR3nt: TGTGCCAGCAGCCGGGGACAGGGATCGGCCCAGCCCCAGCATTTT; CDR3aa: CASSRGQGSAQPQHF
d_gene: -; v_gene: TRBV3-1/TRBV3-2; abundance: -; j_gene: TRBJ1-4; CDR3nt: TGTGCCAGCAGCCCAGGTTGGGGAGGGGAGCAGGGCCCGTTTTTT; CDR3aa: CASSPGWGGEQGPFF
d_gene: -; v_gene: TRBV5-1; abundance: -; j_gene: TRBJ1-4; CDR3nt: TGCGCCAGCAGCCCCGGGACTTTTATGAATGAAAAACTGTTTTTT; CDR3aa: CASSPGTFMNEKLFF
d_gene: TRBD1; v_gene: TRBV4-1; abundance: -; j_gene: TRBJ2-7; CDR3nt: TGCGCCAGCAGCCGTGGGACAGGGGCGATAATAAACTACGAGCAGTACTTC; CDR3aa: CASSRGTGAIINYEQYF
d_gene: -; v_gene: TRBV6-4; abundance: -; j_gene: TRBJ2-7; CDR3nt: TGTGCCAGCAGTGACCCCAACATGATAGCTACCTACGAGCAGTACTTC; CDR3aa: CASSDPNMIATYEQYF
d_gene: TRBD1; v_gene: TRBV5-4; abundance: -; j_gene: TRBJ2-7; CDR3nt: TGTGCCAGCAGTTATTGGCTTGGACAGGGACCCTACGAGCAGTACTTC; CDR3aa: CASSYWLGQGPYEQYF
d_gene: -; v_gene: TRBV12-5; abundance: -; j_gene: TRBJ1-5; CDR3nt: TGTGCTAGTGGTCCGCGGACTGGACCTCTCAATCAGCCCCAGCATTTT; CDR3aa: CASGPRTGPLNQPQHF
d_gene: TRBD1; v_gene: TRBV12-3/TRBV12-4; abundance: -; j_gene: TRBJ2-7; CDR3nt: TGTGCCAGCAGTTTACAAACAGGGGTTGCGTACTTC; CDR3aa: CASSLQTGVAYF
d_gene: -; v_gene: TRBV9; abundance: -; j_gene: TRBJ2-1; CDR3nt: TGTGCCAGCAGCGTGCAAGGGGCGAAATACAATGAGCAGTTCTTC; CDR3aa: CASSVQGAKYNEQFF
d_gene: TRBD1; v_gene: TRBV6-1; abundance: -; j_gene: TRBJ2-7; CDR3nt: TGTGCCAGCAGTGACCCCGGGACAGAGAGCTCCTACGAGCAGTACTTC; CDR3aa: CASSDPGTESSYEQYF
d_gene: TRBD1; v_gene: TRBV27; abundance: -; j_gene: TRBJ1-1; CDR3nt: TGTGCCAGCAGGATAGGGGGCGGCACTGAAGCTTTCTTT; CDR3aa: CASRIGGGTEAFF
d_gene: -; v_gene: TRBV27; abundance: -; j_gene: TRBJ1-5; CDR3nt: TGTGCCAGCAGTCAGGGTGGGCCCCAGCATTTT; CDR3aa: CASSQGGPQHF
d_gene: -; v_gene: TRBV30; abundance: -; j_gene: TRBJ2-7; CDR3nt: TGTGCCTGGAGTGTACTAATGATCCACGAGCAGTACTTC; CDR3aa: CAWSVLMIHEQYF
d_gene: TRBD2; v_gene: TRBV7-6; abundance: -; j_gene: TRBJ2-5; CDR3nt: TGTGCCAGCAGCCCGGGACTAGCGGGGGGGCCCGAGACCCAGTACTTC; CDR3aa: CASSPGLAGGPETQYF
d_gene: TRBD2; v_gene: TRBV28; abundance: -; j_gene: TRBJ2-3; CDR3nt: TGTGCCAGCAGTCCCCTCTCTCCGTATAGCGGGAGTTGGACAGATACGCAGTATTTT; CDR3aa: CASSPLSPYSGSWTDTQYF
d_gene: -; v_gene: TRBV19; abundance: -; j_gene: TRBJ2-2; CDR3nt: TGTGCCAGTAGTATACCCTCTCAGGCCGGGGAGCTGTTTTTT; CDR3aa: CASSIPSQAGELFF
d_gene: TRBD1; v_gene: TRBV25-1; abundance: -; j_gene: TRBJ1-5; CDR3nt: TGTGCCAGCAGTGAGCGGGACAGGGCGGGGAGCAATCAGCCCCAGCATTTT; CDR3aa: CASSERDRAGSNQPQHF
d_gene: -; v_gene: TRBV2; abundance: -; j_gene: TRBJ1-5; CDR3nt: TGTGCCAGCAGTGAAGACACAGGAATAAGGCAGCCCCAGCATTTT; CDR3aa: CASSEDTGIRQPQHF
d_gene: -; v_gene: TRBV10-3; abundance: -; j_gene: TRBJ1-1; CDR3nt: TGTGCCATCAGCCCGGGGACTGAAGCTTTCTTT; CDR3aa: CAISPGTEAFF
d_gene: -; v_gene: TRBV15; abundance: -; j_gene: TRBJ1-5; CDR3nt: TGTGCCACCAGCAGAGAGGGGGGAGGCAATCAGCCCCAGCATTTT; CDR3aa: CATSREGGGNQPQHF
d_gene: TRBD2; v_gene: TRBV10-3; abundance: -; j_gene: TRBJ2-3; CDR3nt: TGTGCCATCAGAAAGACTAGCGGGGGGCTGGACACAGATACGCAGTATTTT; CDR3aa: CAIRKTSGGLDTDTQYF